Sequencing of this TCR beta chain was carried out in a study of blood T cell repertoires in COVID-19. Profiling relied on immunoSEQ multiplex PCR, and the TCRdb table lists in-frame clones only, not all of them. In the table there are roughly 330,000 clones, more than 70% of which are singletons. The V gene's germline CDR1 is SGHDN and CDR2 FVKESK. This CDR3 is 13 amino acids long. With V trimmed by 3 bases and J by 3 bases, 1 base remained unmatched. The genes are TRBV14 and TRBJ1-1; TRBD1 matches at 7 bases. Specimen: PBMCs or T cells enriched from blood (not recorded which). The clonotype was recovered from a woman aged 25 to 39 who had recovered from COVID-19. The CDR3 region is CASSQQGDTEAFF. Here the CDR3 DNA reads TGTGCCAGCAGCCAGCAGGGGGACACTGAAGCTTTCTTT.